What follows describes a single T cell receptor beta chain. The CDR3 contains 16 residues. The V gene's germline CDR1 is SGHRS and CDR2 YFSETQ. J lost 5 bases, V lost 4 bases, and 9 bases had no gene match. Sequenced by immunoSEQ multiplex PCR; TCRdb stores in-frame clones only, minus some. The table records 200,000 or so clones, under 90% of them present only once. This sample was taken from a study of blood T cell repertoires in COVID-19. Background on the study: In each case, the material was cDNA or gDNA derived from T cells, B-cell-depleted T cells, or PBMCs.

Source material: PBMCs or T cells enriched from blood (not recorded which). The receptor comes from a man aged 55 to 69 who had recovered from COVID-19. The chain employs TRBV5-1 and TRBJ1-2, with 12 bases lining up with TRBD1. The CDR3 DNA reads TGCGCCAGCAGCGACGCCGGGACAGGGGGCGCTTATGGCTACACCTTC. Translated: CASSDAGTGGAYGYTF.